Following are 11 T cell receptor beta chains from one sample sequenced in a study of response to subunit inactivated influenza vaccine. One entry per CDR3 protein results from TCRdb running MiXCR on the RT-PCR reads. The sample has some 550,000 distinct CDR3 sequences, roughly 25% seen once; the top ten hold roughly 2.8%. These same records also appear under a second study, on T cells expressing NK-cell markers. This second report adds: In generating TCR beta cDNA, 5'RACE template switching with UMIs was used.

The specimen was CD4+ T cells sorted from PBMCs, collected roughly 13 days after vaccination. The receptors originated from a man aged 45-65 years who received an inactivated influenza vaccine.

This clonotype was counted between two and nine times. This sequence joins TRBV29-1 and TRBJ2-3; D unresolved. Trimming removed 2 bases from V and 6 bases from J, with 9 bases in between. The CDR3 runs 12 residues. Germline V gives CDR1 SQVTM, CDR2 ANQGSEA. CDR3 in DNA: TGCAGCGTTGAAAGAGGAGCGGATACGCAGTATTTT. This codes for CSVERGADTQYF.

In this sample, this clonotype turned up many times. The V call is TRBV5-1, the J call TRBJ2-1, with 9 bases lining up with TRBD1. V was pared by 1 base and J by 7 bases, with 3 bases of the junction left unmatched. The CDR3 is 14 amino acids. The germline V gene encodes CDR1 SGHRS and CDR2 YFSETQ. The chain's CDR3 is CASSLLGQGNEQFF. CDR3 DNA: TGCGCCAGCAGCTTGCTAGGACAGGGGAATGAGCAGTTCTTC.

The chain has TRBV4-3 and TRBJ2-6; D unresolved. The ends were cut back, 3 bases at V and 2 bases at J, with 5 bases in the middle. The CDR3 covers 14 residues. CDR1 LGHNA and CDR2 YSLEER come from the germline V gene. This CDR3 is CASSQVTGANVLTF. CDR3 DNA: TGCGCCAGCAGCCAGGTAACTGGGGCCAACGTCCTGACTTTC.

This clonotype was detected ten times or more. The chain is built from TRBV9 and TRBJ2-1; D remains ambiguous. V lost 0 bases, J lost 4 bases, and 11 bases lay in between. This CDR3 is built from 15 residues. Germline CDR1 SGDLS, CDR2 YYNGEE. The CDR3 loop reads CASSVAPSQYNEQFF. CDR3 DNA: TGTGCCAGCAGCGTAGCCCCCTCCCAATACAATGAGCAGTTCTTC.

This clonotype was picked up a small number of times. CDR3 in amino acids: CASTPLGVSNQPQHF. In DNA, the CDR3 is TGTGCCAGCACCCCGCTAGGGGTAAGCAATCAGCCCCAGCATTTT. This sequence joins TRBV28 and TRBJ1-5, with D perhaps TRBD1 (5 bases). V shed 7 bases and J shed 1 base, with 14 bases lying between them. The CDR3 is made up of 15 amino acids. Germline CDR1 and CDR2: MDHEN and SYDVKM.

The chain uses TRBV29-1 and TRBJ2-7; D gene uncertain. The CDR3 has 11 amino acids. CDR1 SQVTM and CDR2 ANQGSEA come from the germline V gene. The V end was cut by 2 bases, the J end by 1 base, with 3 bases between. CDR3 region: CSVESSYEQYF. In DNA, the CDR3 is TGCAGCGTTGAATCTTCCTACGAGCAGTACTTC.

V and J are TRBV5-1 and TRBJ1-6; 10 bases match TRBD1. V trimming: 0 bases; J trimming: 15 bases; junction bases outside the gene matches: 6. CDR3 length: 14 amino acids. Per the germline V gene, CDR1 is SGHRS and CDR2 is YFSETQ. The CDR3 sequence is CASSLAPDRGVLHF. The CDR3 nucleotides are TGCGCCAGCAGCTTGGCCCCGGACAGGGGGGTCCTCCACTTT.

The chain recombines TRBV12-3 or TRBV12-4 with TRBJ2-1, with D tentatively TRBD1 (5 bases). The CDR3 consists of 17 residues. Trimming took off 2 bases at V and 4 bases at J, with 18 bases between the two ends. The CDR3 nucleotides are TGTGCCAGCAGTTTAAGGGGCGGACAAGGGCCTTACAATGAGCAGTTCTTC. This encodes CASSLRGGQGPYNEQFF.

The J gene is TRBJ1-6, the V gene TRBV5-6; TRBD1 is a possible D gene (5 bases). The germline CDR1 and CDR2 sequences are SGHDT and YYEEEE. Trimming pared 3 bases from V and 7 bases from J, leaving 17 bases between. CDR3 length: 16 amino acids. The CDR3 DNA sequence: TGTGCCAGCAGCTGGGACGGAGCTCCCCGGAATTCACCCCTCCACTTT. It is translated as CASSWDGAPRNSPLHF.

This clonotype was counted only a few times. CDR3 amino acids: CSARDSLHNEQFF. DNA for the CDR3: TGCAGTGCTAGGGACAGCCTTCACAATGAGCAGTTCTTC. The chain carries TRBV20-1 and TRBJ2-1, with D possibly being TRBD1 (6 bases). CDR3 length: 13 amino acids. Trimming removed 3 bases at V and 5 bases at J, with 11 bases between. CDR1 and CDR2 from the germline V gene are DFQATT and SNEGSKA (reference sequence).

V and J are TRBV10-3 and TRBJ2-3; 7 bases fit TRBD1. Germline trimming cut 11 bases from V and 0 bases from J; bases unmatched to any gene: 5. The CDR3 sequence is 13 residues long. From germline, CDR1 is ENHRY and CDR2 SYGVKD. The CDR3 protein is CASTDRSTDTQYF. Here the CDR3 DNA reads TGTGCCTCAACGGACAGGAGCACAGATACGCAGTATTTT.